One and the same sample provided the 7 T cell receptor beta chains below, sequenced in a study of blood T cells in healthy people across ages (dated by TCRdb to the mid-2010s). The library was prepared using 5' RACE. TCRdb names Illumina HiSeq 2500 as the instrument used. A second PCR of about 7 to 12 cycles was run with a J-beta primer mix and a sample-barcoded 5' primer. The public reads were reanalyzed by TCRdb: fastp trimming at Q25, MiXCR alignment, in-frame beta chains only. All rows with the same CDR3 protein become a single entry with the most common DNA and genes. Counted in this sample were about 510,000 distinct CDR3 sequences; around 27% of them appeared once. The leading ten clones occupy approximately 3.6% of the sample. These same data were also listed under a study on T cells of mothers and their children.

Sequenced: blood. The receptors derive from a boy aged 2 to 10 in good health.

This clonotype has just a few counts. V usage is TRBV30 and J usage is TRBJ1-2; D uncertain. Per the germline V gene, CDR1 is GTSNPN and CDR2 is SVGIG (reference sequence). The CDR3 extends over 15 amino acids. Trimming removed 1 base at V and 6 bases at J, with 18 bases between. The CDR3 sequence: CAWSEGFLITDGYTF. The CDR3 DNA follows: TGTGCCTGGAGTGAAGGGTTTCTGATCACGGATGGCTACACCTTC.

The chain has TRBV3-1 and TRBJ2-2, with TRBD1 matching 9 bases. After removal of 8 bases from V and 5 bases from J, the junction contained 6 bases not matched to a gene. CDR3 length: 14 residues. Germline CDR1 reads LGHDT; CDR2 reads YNNKEL (reference sequence). CDR3 in amino acids: CASAPGQGTGELFF. CDR3 nucleotides: TGTGCCAGCGCTCCGGGACAGGGAACCGGGGAGCTGTTTTTT.

The chain has TRBV6-6 and TRBJ2-7, with 7 bases fitting TRBD1. CDR3 length: 14 residues. Unmatched junction bases numbered 8, after V lost 6 bases and J lost 3 bases. Germline V gene lookup returns CDR1 MNHNY and CDR2 SVGAGI (reference sequence). The CDR3 is CASRRDSSLYEQYF. Here the CDR3 DNA reads TGTGCCAGCAGACGGGACAGCAGCCTCTACGAGCAGTACTTC.

This chain connects TRBV2 to TRBJ2-7, with D perhaps matching TRBD2 (6 bases). Deletions cut 6 bases from V and 6 bases from J, with 15 bases between. The CDR3 is made up of 13 amino acids. In germline, CDR1 is SNHLY, CDR2 FYNNEI. The CDR3 bases are TGTGCCAGCAGGGGGGGACTGCGTGGCGAGCAGTACTTC. As protein: CASRGGLRGEQYF.

The table lists this clonotype with a count of one. The chain carries TRBV6-6 and TRBJ1-2; 7 nucleotides match TRBD1. The CDR3 has 16 amino acids. After removal of 2 bases from V and 2 bases from J, the junction contained 8 bases not matched to a gene. CDR1 and CDR2 from the germline V gene are MNHNY and SVGAGI (reference sequence). As DNA, the CDR3 is TGTGCCAGCAGTTACGCGACCAAGACAGGGAACTATGGCTACACCTTC. Residues: CASSYATKTGNYGYTF.

This clonotype showed up just a few times. V is TRBV19 and J is TRBJ2-1; D gene uncertain. Germline V gives CDR1 LNHDA, CDR2 SQIVND (reference sequence). CDR3 length: 13 amino acids. V gave up 7 bases and J gave up 0 bases, with 7 bases separating them. The CDR3 DNA sequence: TGTGCCAGTACGGAGACCTCCTACAATGAGCAGTTCTTC. Its protein product is CASTETSYNEQFF.

Only a few counts were recorded for this clonotype. The V call is TRBV7-9, the J call TRBJ2-5; D call uncertain. The assigned J gene may be wrong: the sequence end matches TRBJ2-7 better. From germline, CDR1 is SEHNR and CDR2 FQNEAQ (reference sequence). The CDR3 contains 12 residues. The chain's CDR3 is CASREASDEQYF. CDR3 in DNA: TGTGCCAGCAGGGAAGCGTCGGACGAGCAGTACTTC.